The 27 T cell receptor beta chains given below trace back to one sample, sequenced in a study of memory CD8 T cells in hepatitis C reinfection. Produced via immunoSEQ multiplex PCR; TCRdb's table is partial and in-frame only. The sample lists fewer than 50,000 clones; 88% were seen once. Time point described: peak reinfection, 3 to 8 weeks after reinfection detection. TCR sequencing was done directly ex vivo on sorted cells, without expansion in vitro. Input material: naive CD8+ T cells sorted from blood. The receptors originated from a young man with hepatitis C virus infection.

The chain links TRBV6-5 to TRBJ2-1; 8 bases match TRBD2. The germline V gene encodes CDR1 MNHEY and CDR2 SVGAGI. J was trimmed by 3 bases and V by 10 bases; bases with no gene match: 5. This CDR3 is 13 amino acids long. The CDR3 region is CATTTSGYNEQFF. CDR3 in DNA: TGTGCCACTACAACTAGCGGCTACAATGAGCAGTTCTTC.

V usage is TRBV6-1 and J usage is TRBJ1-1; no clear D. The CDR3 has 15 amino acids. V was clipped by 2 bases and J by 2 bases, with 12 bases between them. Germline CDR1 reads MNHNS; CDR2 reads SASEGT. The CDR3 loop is CASSEWGGSNTEAFF. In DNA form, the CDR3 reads TGTGCCAGCAGTGAATGGGGAGGGTCTAACACTGAAGCTTTCTTT.

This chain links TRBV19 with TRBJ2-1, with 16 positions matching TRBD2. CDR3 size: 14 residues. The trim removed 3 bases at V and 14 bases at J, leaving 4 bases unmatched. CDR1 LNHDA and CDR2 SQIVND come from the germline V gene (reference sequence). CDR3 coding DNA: TGTGCCAGTAGTATGGGACTAGCGGGAGGGCCTGAGTTCTTC. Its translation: CASSMGLAGGPEFF.

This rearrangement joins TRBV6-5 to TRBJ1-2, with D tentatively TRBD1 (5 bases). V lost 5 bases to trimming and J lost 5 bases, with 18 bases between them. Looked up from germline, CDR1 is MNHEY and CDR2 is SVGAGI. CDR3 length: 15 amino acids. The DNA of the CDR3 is TGTGCCAGCAGTCTCGAAGGGGCCCCCTTTTATGGCTACACCTTC. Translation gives CASSLEGAPFYGYTF.

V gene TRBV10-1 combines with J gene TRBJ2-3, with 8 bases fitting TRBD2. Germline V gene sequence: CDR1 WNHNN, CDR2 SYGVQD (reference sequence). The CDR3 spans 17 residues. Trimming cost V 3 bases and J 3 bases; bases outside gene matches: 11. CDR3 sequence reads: CASSETVAGWVTDTQYF. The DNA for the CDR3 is TGCGCCAGCAGTGAAACGGTAGCGGGATGGGTTACAGATACGCAGTATTTT.

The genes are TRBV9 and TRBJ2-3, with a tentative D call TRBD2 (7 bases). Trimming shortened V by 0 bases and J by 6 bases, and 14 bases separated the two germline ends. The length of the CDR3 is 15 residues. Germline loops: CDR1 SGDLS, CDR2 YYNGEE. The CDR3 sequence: CASSVAGGPGDTQYF. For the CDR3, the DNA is TGTGCCAGCAGCGTAGCCGGGGGGCCAGGGGATACGCAGTATTTT.

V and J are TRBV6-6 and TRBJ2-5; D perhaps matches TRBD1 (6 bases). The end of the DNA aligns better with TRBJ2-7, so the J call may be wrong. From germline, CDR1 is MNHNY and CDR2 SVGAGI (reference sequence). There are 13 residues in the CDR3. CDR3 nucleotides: TGTGCCAGCACCCTATCGCAGGGGCACGAGCAGTACTTC. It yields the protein CASTLSQGHEQYF.

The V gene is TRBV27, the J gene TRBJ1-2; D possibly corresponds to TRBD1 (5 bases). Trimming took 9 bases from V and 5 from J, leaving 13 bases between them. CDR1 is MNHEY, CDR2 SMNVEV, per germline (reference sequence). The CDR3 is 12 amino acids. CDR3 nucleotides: TGTGCCAGTAGGGGAATAAGTTATGGCTACACCTTC. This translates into CASRGISYGYTF.

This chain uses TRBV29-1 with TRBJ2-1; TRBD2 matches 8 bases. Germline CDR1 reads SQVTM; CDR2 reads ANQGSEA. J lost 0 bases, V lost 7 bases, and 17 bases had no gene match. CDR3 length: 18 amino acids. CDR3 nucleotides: TGCAGCGCCCGAGGCCTAGCGGGCATGATGCCCTCCTACAATGAGCAGTTCTTC. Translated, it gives CSARGLAGMMPSYNEQFF.

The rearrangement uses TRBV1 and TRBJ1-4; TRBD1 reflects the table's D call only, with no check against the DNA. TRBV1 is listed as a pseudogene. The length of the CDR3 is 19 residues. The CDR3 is CTSSAPGQGHKESNEKLFF. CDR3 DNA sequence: TGCACCAGCAGCGCACCGGGACAGGGTCACAAGGAGTCAAATGAAAAACTGTTTTTT.

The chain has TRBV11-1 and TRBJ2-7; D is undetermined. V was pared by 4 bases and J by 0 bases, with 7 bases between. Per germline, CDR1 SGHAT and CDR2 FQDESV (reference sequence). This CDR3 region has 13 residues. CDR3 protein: CASSSDSSYEQYF. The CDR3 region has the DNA TGTGCCAGCAGCTCAGATTCCTCCTACGAGCAGTACTTC.

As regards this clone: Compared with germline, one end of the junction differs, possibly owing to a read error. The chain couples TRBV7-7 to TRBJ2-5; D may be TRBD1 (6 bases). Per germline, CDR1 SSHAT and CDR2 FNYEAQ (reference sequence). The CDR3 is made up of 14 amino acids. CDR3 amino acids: CASSFRGPQETQYF. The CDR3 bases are TGTGCTAGCAGCTTCAGGGGACCCCAAGAGACCCAGTACTTC.

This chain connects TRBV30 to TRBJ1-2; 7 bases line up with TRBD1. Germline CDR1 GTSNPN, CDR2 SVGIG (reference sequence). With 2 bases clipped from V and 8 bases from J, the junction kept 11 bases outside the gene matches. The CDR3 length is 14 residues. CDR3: CAWSFDRAREGYTF. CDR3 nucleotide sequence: TGTGCCTGGAGTTTCGACAGGGCTCGGGAGGGCTACACCTTC.

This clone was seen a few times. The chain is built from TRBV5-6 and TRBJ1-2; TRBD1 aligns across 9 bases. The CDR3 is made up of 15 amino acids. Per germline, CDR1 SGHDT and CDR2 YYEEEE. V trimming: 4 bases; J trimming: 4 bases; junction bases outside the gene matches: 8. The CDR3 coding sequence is TGTGCCAGCAGCGCCCGGGACAGGGTGCCCTATGGCTACACCTTC. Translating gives CASSARDRVPYGYTF. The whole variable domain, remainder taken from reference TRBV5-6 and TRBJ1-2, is DAGVTQSPTHLIKTRGQQVTLRCSPKSGHDTVSWYQQALGQGPQFIFQYYEEEERQRGNFPDRFSGHQFPNYSSELNVNALLLGDSALYLCASSARDRVPYGYTFGSGTRLTVV.

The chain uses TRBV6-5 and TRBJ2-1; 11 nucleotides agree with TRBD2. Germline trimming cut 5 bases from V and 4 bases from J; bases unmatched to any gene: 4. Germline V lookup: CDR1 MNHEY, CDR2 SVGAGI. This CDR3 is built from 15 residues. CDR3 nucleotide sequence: TGTGCCAGCAGTCTGACTAGCGGGGTTTACAATGAGCAGTTCTTC. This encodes CASSLTSGVYNEQFF.

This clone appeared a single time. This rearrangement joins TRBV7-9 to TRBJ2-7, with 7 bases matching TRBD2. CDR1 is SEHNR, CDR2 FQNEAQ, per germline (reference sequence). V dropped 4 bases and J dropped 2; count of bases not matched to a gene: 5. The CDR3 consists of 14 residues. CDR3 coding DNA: TGTGCCAGCAGCTCGGGACTAACAACCTACGAGCAGTACTTC. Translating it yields CASSSGLTTYEQYF. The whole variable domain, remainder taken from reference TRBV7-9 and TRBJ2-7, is DTGVSQNPRHKITKRGQNVTFRCDPISEHNRLYWYRQTLGQGPEFLTYFQNEAQLEKSRLLSDRFSAERPKGSFSTLEIQRTEQGDSAMYLCASSSGLTTYEQYFGPGTRLTVT.

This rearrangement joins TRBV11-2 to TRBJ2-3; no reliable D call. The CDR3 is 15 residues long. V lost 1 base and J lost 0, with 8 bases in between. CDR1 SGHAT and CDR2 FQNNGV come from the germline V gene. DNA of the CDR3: TGTGCCAGCAGCTTAGTTGTCACTAGCACAGATACGCAGTATTTT. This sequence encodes CASSLVVTSTDTQYF.

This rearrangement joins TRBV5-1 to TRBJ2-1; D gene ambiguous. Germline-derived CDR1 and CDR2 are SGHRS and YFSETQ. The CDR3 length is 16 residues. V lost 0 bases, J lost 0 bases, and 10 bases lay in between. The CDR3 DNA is TGCGCCAGCAGCTTGGGGCTCGGAGTCTCCTACAATGAGCAGTTCTTC. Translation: CASSLGLGVSYNEQFF.

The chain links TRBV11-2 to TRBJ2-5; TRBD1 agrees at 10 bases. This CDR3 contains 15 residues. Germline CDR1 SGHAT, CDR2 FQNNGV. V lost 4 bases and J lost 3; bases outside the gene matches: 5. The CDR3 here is CASSSHGTGEETQYF. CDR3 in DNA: TGTGCCAGCAGCTCCCACGGGACAGGGGAAGAGACCCAGTACTTC. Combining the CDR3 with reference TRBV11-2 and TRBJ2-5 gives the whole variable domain EAGVAQSPRYKIIEKRQSVAFWCNPISGHATLYWYQQILGQGPKLLIQFQNNGVVDDSQLPKDRFSAERLKGVDSTLKIQPAKLEDSAVYLCASSSHGTGEETQYFGPGTRLLVL.

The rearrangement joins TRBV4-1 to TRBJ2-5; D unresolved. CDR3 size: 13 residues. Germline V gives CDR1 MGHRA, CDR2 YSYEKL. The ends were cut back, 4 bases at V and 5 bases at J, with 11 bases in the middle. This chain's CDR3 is CASSPSSGETQYF. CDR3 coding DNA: TGCGCCAGCAGCCCCAGTTCCGGGGAGACCCAGTACTTC.

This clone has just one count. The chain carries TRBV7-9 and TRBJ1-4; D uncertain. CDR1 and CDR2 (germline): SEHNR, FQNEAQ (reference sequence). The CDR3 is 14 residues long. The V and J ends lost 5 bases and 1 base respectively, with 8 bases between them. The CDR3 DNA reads TGTGCCAGCAGCCCTCCCTTAACTAATGAAAAACTGTTTTTT. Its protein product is CASSPPLTNEKLFF.

The CDR3 loop is CASSSLETSPPYNEQFF. The CDR3 nucleotides are TGTGCCAGCAGCTCCTTAGAAACCTCCCCCCCCTACAATGAGCAGTTCTTC. The J gene is TRBJ2-1, the V gene TRBV7-9, with no clear D. Trimming took off 4 bases at V and 2 bases at J, with 18 bases between the two ends. Germline CDR1 SEHNR, CDR2 FQNEAQ (reference sequence). CDR3 length: 17 residues.

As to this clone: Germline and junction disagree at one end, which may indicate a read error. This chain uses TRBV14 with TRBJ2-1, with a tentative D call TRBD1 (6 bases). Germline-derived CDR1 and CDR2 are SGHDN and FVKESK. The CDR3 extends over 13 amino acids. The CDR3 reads CASSGQVWFDRIF. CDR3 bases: TGTGCCAGCAGTGGTCAAGTCTGGTTTGACAGGATCTTC.

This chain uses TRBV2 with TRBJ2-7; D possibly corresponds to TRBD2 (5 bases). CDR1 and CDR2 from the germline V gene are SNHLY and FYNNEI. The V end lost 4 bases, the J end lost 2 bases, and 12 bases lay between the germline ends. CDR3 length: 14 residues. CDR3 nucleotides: TGTGCCAGCAGTGGACTACAAGCAGCCTACGAGCAGTACGTC. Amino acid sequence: CASSGLQAAYEQYV.

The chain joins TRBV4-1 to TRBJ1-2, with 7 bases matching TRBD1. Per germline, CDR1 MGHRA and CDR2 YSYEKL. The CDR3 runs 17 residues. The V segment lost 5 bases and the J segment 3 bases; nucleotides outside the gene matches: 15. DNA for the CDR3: TGCGCCAGCAGCACACTTCCTTCGGACAGGACCGACTATGGCTACACCTTC. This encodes CASSTLPSDRTDYGYTF.

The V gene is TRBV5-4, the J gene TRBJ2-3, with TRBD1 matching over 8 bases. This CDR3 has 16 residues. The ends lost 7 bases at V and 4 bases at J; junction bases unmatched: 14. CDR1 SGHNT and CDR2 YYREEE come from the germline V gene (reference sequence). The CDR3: CASQYGTGGFPDTQYF. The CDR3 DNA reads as TGTGCCAGCCAGTATGGTACAGGGGGTTTCCCAGATACGCAGTATTTT.

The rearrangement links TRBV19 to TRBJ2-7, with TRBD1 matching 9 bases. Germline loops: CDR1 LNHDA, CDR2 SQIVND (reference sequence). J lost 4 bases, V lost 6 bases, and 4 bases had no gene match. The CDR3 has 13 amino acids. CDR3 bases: TGTGCCAGTAGCACCGGACAGGGGTACGAGCAGTACTTC. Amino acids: CASSTGQGYEQYF.